The 6 T cell receptor beta chains below were found in one sample sequenced in a study of CD8 T cells in ankylosing spondylitis. Findings of the study overall: Blood from ankylosing spondylitis patients appeared to carry a characteristic roughly eight-variant TCR beta motif.

TCRdb reanalysed the 5' RACE reads using MiXCR and keeps one entry per CDR3 protein. The sample contains roughly 490,000 distinct CDR3 sequences, roughly 5.3% of which appear only once. These receptors' antigens are unknown. The sequenced sample was blood, either unsorted or a sorted T cell fraction (not recorded which). The receptors stem from a male donor with ankylosing spondylitis.

This clonotype came up once. One end of the junction is discordant with germline, which a read error may explain. The chain recombines TRBV7-7 with TRBJ2-7; D gene unclear. This CDR3 region has 14 residues. The germline V gene encodes CDR1 SSHAT and CDR2 FNYEAQ (reference sequence). CDR3 coding DNA: TGTGCTAGCAGCTTAGCAGACGGACCCTACGAGCAGTACTTC. Its translation: CASSLADGPYEQYF.

The chain is built from TRBV10-3 and TRBJ1-5, with TRBD1 matching over 7 bases. This CDR3 region has 13 residues. V lost 11 bases to trimming and J lost 4 bases; unmatched junction nucleotides: 8. Germline V gene sequence: CDR1 ENHRY, CDR2 SYGVKD. The CDR3 DNA reads TGTGCCGTCGCGGGACAGCAGAATCAGCCCCAGCATTTT. Translation gives CAVAGQQNQPQHF.

This clonotype was seen many times. V gene TRBV5-1 combines with J gene TRBJ1-1; the D is unclear. From germline, CDR1 is SGHRS and CDR2 YFSETQ. The CDR3 is 15 residues long. V lost 3 bases and J 1 base, leaving 13 bases between the germline ends. CDR3 DNA sequence: TGCGCCAGCAGCTCCAGAGGGAGAGGGAACACTGAAGCTTTCTTT. It yields the protein CASSSRGRGNTEAFF.

This clonotype has only a few counts. The chain employs TRBV27 and TRBJ1-5, with D uncertain. Germline V gene data show CDR1 as MNHEY and CDR2 as SMNVEV (reference sequence). CDR3 size: 13 residues. V was cut by 2 bases and J by 7 bases, with 9 bases left in between. In DNA, the CDR3 is TGTGCCAGCAGTTTAGTAGGTACCCAGCCCCAGCATTTT. It specifies CASSLVGTQPQHF.

This clonotype has a count of ten or more. This rearrangement joins TRBV10-3 to TRBJ1-4; tentative D call: TRBD1 (5 bases). This CDR3 has 13 amino acids. V was pared by 4 bases and J by 3 bases, with 6 bases between. CDR1 is ENHRY and CDR2 is SYGVKD in the germline V gene. CDR3 sequence: CAISGGSNEKLFF. CDR3 nucleotide sequence: TGTGCCATCAGTGGGGGGTCTAATGAAAAACTGTTTTTT.

This clonotype was recorded many times. V is TRBV5-5 and J is TRBJ2-7; possibly TRBD1 for D (5 bases). V dropped 1 base and J dropped 2 bases, with 10 bases sitting between them. The germline gives CDR1 SGHKS, CDR2 YYEKEE (reference sequence). There are 14 residues in the CDR3. CDR3 protein: CASSLWAGTYEQYF. Written as DNA, the CDR3 is TGTGCCAGCAGCTTGTGGGCAGGGACCTACGAGCAGTACTTC. The full variable domain, with the rest looked up from reference TRBV5-5 and TRBJ2-7, is DAGVTQSPTHLIKTRGQQVTLRCSPISGHKSVSWYQQVLGQGPQFIFQYYEKEERGRGNFPDRFSARQFPNYSSELNVNALLLGDSALYLCASSLWAGTYEQYFGPGTRLTVT.